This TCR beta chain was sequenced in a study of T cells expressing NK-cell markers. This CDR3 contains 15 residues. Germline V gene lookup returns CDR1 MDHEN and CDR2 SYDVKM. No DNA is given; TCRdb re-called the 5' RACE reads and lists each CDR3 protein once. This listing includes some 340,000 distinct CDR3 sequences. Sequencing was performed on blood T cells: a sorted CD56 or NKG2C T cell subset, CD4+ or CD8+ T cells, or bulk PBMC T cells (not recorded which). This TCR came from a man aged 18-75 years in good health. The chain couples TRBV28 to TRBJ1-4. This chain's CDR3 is CASSLLGMTNEKLFF.